This TCR beta chain was found in a study of blood T cell repertoires in COVID-19. Sequencing used immunoSEQ multiplex PCR; TCRdb keeps in-frame clones, though not all of them. Among fewer than 250,000 clones listed, approximately 82% were seen once. This CDR3 has 18 residues. The V end was cut by 0 bases, the J end by 0 bases, with 13 bases between. CDR1 is SGHRS and CDR2 is YFSETQ in the germline V gene. This clone was found once. The TCR was taken from a woman in her 50s with acute or convalescent COVID-19. Sequenced input: peripheral blood. The V gene is TRBV5-1, the J gene TRBJ2-6; D call uncertain. CDR3 amino acids: CASSLVYGFSSGANVLTF. DNA of the CDR3: TGCGCCAGCAGCTTGGTCTACGGGTTCTCCTCTGGGGCCAACGTCCTGACTTTC.